Listed below are T cell receptor beta chains from one sample, sequenced in a study of T-cell memory formation after mild COVID-19. TCRdb re-called the 5' RACE reads with MiXCR, one entry per CDR3 protein. The sample gives 200,000 or so distinct CDR3 sequences, 9.5% of which show up once; around 3.3% is in the top ten. The sample was PBMCs or a T cell subset sorted from them (not recorded which). These receptors were obtained from a man aged 18 to 35 who had mild COVID-19 (a few samples of this study predate the infection). Cell type and time point are not known. Each CDR3 is given with its conserved first and last residue. Each record gives: J gene, CDR3 length, V gene, D gene, CDR3 protein. The D gene is left open where the match is weak.

TRBJ1-6 15 TRBV7-6 - CASSSTEHYNSPLHF
TRBJ1-2 13 TRBV20-1 - CSARVSGGAGYTF
TRBJ1-2 14 TRBV12-3/TRBV12-4 TRBD1 CASTALDRGYGYTF
TRBJ1-5 14 TRBV20-1 - CSATRQLSNQPQHF
TRBJ2-2 15 TRBV27 - CASSTNGPNTGELFF
TRBJ2-7 13 TRBV5-1 - CASSPRPPYEQYF
TRBJ2-3 16 TRBV4-3 TRBD2 CASSHRTSGGADTQYF
TRBJ2-3 13 TRBV20-1 - CSAFQGGPNTQYF
TRBJ1-1 14 TRBV5-4 - CASSPAGRSTEAFF
TRBJ1-4 13 TRBV2 - CASSPQGREKLFF
TRBJ2-5 13 TRBV5-1 TRBD2 CASKVAGQETQYF
TRBJ2-2 15 TRBV3-1 - CASSSQTESTGELFF
TRBJ2-5 16 TRBV10-1 TRBD1 CASSESTRGDRETQYF
TRBJ1-1 14 TRBV6-5 - CATGGGGRGTEAFF
TRBJ1-6 13 TRBV6-2/TRBV6-3 - CASTDPQNSPLHF
TRBJ1-2 13 TRBV6-2/TRBV6-3 TRBD1 CASSSQGAAGYTF